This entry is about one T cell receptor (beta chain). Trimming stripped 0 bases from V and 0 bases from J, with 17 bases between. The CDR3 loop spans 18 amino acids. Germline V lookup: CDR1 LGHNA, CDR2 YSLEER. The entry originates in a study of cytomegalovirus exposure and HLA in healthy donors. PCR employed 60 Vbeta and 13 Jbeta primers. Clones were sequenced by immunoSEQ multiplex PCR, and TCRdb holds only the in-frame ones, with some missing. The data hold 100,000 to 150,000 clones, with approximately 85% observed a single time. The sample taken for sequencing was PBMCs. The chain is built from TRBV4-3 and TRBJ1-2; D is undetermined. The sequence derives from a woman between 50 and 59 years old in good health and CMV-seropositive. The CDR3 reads CASSQDSAYGVANYGYTF. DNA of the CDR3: TGCGCCAGCAGCCAAGATTCGGCTTACGGGGTAGCTAACTATGGCTACACCTTC.